The 30 T cell receptor beta chains given below trace back to one sample, sequenced in a study of CD8+CD57+ T cells in acquired aplastic anemia. Genomic DNA provided the template from which TCR beta VDJ and CDR3 profiles were obtained. TCRdb reprocessed the reads via MiXCR and lists one record per CDR3 protein. The sample consists of 130,000 or so distinct CDR3 sequences, roughly two fifths of them appearing once. The sample was sorted CD4+, CD8+, or CD8+CD57+ T cells (not recorded which) from PBMCs. These receptors came from a human donor in good health, serving as a control.

V gene TRBV9 combines with J gene TRBJ2-6; 7 bases line up with TRBD1. V lost 4 bases to trimming and J lost 0 bases; unmatched junction nucleotides: 4. The CDR3 contains 16 residues. The germline CDR1 and CDR2 sequences are SGDLS and YYNGEE. The chain's CDR3 is CASSSDRSSGANVLTF. The CDR3 DNA reads as TGTGCCAGCAGCTCGGACAGGAGCTCTGGGGCCAACGTCCTGACTTTC. Looking up the rest from reference TRBV9 and TRBJ2-6 gives the full variable domain: DSGVTQTPKHLITATGQRVTLRCSPRSGDLSVYWYQQSLDQGLQFLIQYYNGEERAKGNILERFSAQQFPDLHSELNLSSLELGDSALYFCASSSDRSSGANVLTFGAGSRLTVL.

A remark on this clonotype: One end of the junction does not line up with germline, which may come from a read error. V usage is TRBV20-1 and J usage is TRBJ1-1; D gene ambiguous. CDR3 length equals 13 residues. Germline CDR1 reads DFQATT; CDR2 reads SNEGSKA (reference sequence). The DNA for the CDR3 is TGCAGTGCTAGAGACTCGTTGAGACCCGAAGCTCTCTTT. Protein product: CSARDSLRPEALF.

This clonotype was seen many times. The J gene is TRBJ2-7, the V gene TRBV28; D is perhaps TRBD2 (5 bases). The CDR3 covers 14 residues. In germline, CDR1 is MDHEN, CDR2 SYDVKM. The V and J ends lost 5 bases and 0 bases respectively, with 11 bases between them. This chain's CDR3 is CASSVGGYSYEQYF. The CDR3 DNA sequence: TGTGCCAGCAGTGTTGGAGGCTACTCCTACGAGCAGTACTTC.

The chain is built from TRBV2 and TRBJ2-3; 8 nucleotides match TRBD2. Trimming removed 9 bases from V and 7 bases from J; junction bases left unmatched: 15. Germline CDR1 and CDR2: SNHLY and FYNNEI. The CDR3 runs 15 residues. CDR3 coding DNA: TGTGCCAGTCGCGGGGGGACCTCTCTCACGCATACGCAGTATTTT. Residues: CASRGGTSLTHTQYF. The full variable domain, completed using reference TRBV2 and TRBJ2-3, is EPEVTQTPSHQVTQMGQEVILRCVPISNHLYFYWYRQILGQKVEFLVSFYNNEISEKSEIFDDQFSVERPDGSNFTLKIRSTKLEDSAMYFCASRGGTSLTHTQYFGPGTRLTVL.

In its sample, this clonotype was seen many times. J is TRBJ2-2 and V is TRBV15; 7 bases map to TRBD2. CDR1 LNHNV and CDR2 YYDKDF come from the germline V gene (reference sequence). The V and J ends lost 1 base and 7 bases, in that order; junction bases with no gene match: 6. The CDR3 extends over 15 amino acids. The CDR3 is CATSRGGRYGGELFF. The DNA of the CDR3 is TGTGCCACCAGCAGAGGCGGGAGATACGGCGGGGAGCTGTTTTTT.

V usage is TRBV29-1 and J usage is TRBJ2-1; D is ambiguous. The germline CDR1 and CDR2 sequences are SQVTM and ANQGSEA. CDR3 length equals 12 residues. The V gene lost 3 bases and the J gene lost 9 bases, with 12 bases spanning the gap. CDR3 DNA: TGCAGCGTTGATACCCCAAGGAGTGAGCAGTTCTTC. Translating it yields CSVDTPRSEQFF.

The gene calls are TRBV7-6 and TRBJ1-1, with unresolved D. Germline V gene lookup returns CDR1 SGHVS and CDR2 FNYEAQ. Between the trimmed V and J ends, which lost 5 bases and 8 bases, there was a span of 15 bases. The CDR3 has 13 residues. The CDR3 region has the DNA TGTGCCAGCAGCCCAAACGTGGACCAGGAAGCTTTCTTT. Its translation is CASSPNVDQEAFF.

In the case of this clonotype: A much larger clone lies a single base off, so this may be a read error. V gene TRBV10-1 combines with J gene TRBJ2-7, with TRBD1 matching 9 bases. CDR1 is WNHNN and CDR2 is SYGVQD in the germline V gene (reference sequence). The CDR3 has 14 residues. CDR3 in DNA: TGTGACAGCAGCCCCCGACAGGGGGTCGACGAGCAGTACTTC. Translation gives CDSSPRQGVDEQYF.

The genes are TRBV11-3 and TRBJ2-5; D possibly uses TRBD1 or TRBD2 (5 bases each). The CDR3 consists of 16 residues. V lost 3 bases, J lost 5 bases, and 19 bases lay in between. Germline CDR1 SGHNT, CDR2 YENEEA. The CDR3 region has the DNA TGTGCCAGCAGCTTTACAGGAACCCGGTCGGGGGAGACCCAGTACTTC. Amino acid sequence: CASSFTGTRSGETQYF.

The chain carries TRBV10-3 and TRBJ1-2, with no clear D. V was pared by 2 bases and J by 2 bases, with 3 bases between. Germline V gene data show CDR1 as ENHRY and CDR2 as SYGVKD. The CDR3 runs to 12 residues. The CDR3 bases are TGTGCCATCAGTGAGGGAAACTATGGCTACACCTTC. Protein sequence: CAISEGNYGYTF.

Many counts were recorded for this clonotype. The rearrangement links TRBV10-2 to TRBJ1-1; unclear D gene. CDR1 and CDR2 from the germline V gene are WSHSY and SAAADI. This CDR3 has 14 amino acids. Trimming stripped 2 bases from V and 0 bases from J, with 7 bases between. The CDR3 DNA follows: TGCGCCAGCAGTGAGCCGGGCTTGAACACTGAAGCTTTCTTT. Protein product: CASSEPGLNTEAFF.

This rearrangement joins TRBV7-9 to TRBJ1-3; 7 bases match TRBD1. CDR3 length: 15 amino acids. Germline V gene lookup returns CDR1 SEHNR and CDR2 FQNEAQ (reference sequence). The V segment lost 4 bases and the J segment 2 bases; nucleotides outside the gene matches: 5. CDR3 amino acids: CASSSLQGTGNTIYF. In DNA form, the CDR3 reads TGTGCCAGCAGCTCTTTACAGGGGACTGGAAACACCATATATTTT.

This chain joins TRBV15 and TRBJ2-3; possibly TRBD2 for D (6 bases). Trimming removed 5 bases at V and 4 bases at J, with 13 bases between. CDR3 size: 14 residues. Germline CDR1 and CDR2: LNHNV and YYDKDF (reference sequence). The CDR3 sequence is CATSARGTSDTQYF. The CDR3 DNA reads TGTGCCACCAGCGCCCGGGGGACGTCAGATACGCAGTATTTT.

Concerning this clonotype: This may come from a read error, since a much larger clone is one base off. The chain employs TRBV6-1 and TRBJ2-2, with D possibly matching TRBD1 (6 bases). Per the germline V gene, CDR1 is MNHNS and CDR2 is SASEGT. The V end was cut by 7 bases, the J end by 3 bases, with 12 bases between. The CDR3 has 14 residues. CDR3 bases: TGTGCCAGCATCCCAGGGGAGTACACCGGGGAGCTGTTTTTT. Its protein product is CASIPGEYTGELFF.

The table lists this clonotype with many counts. CDR3 DNA: TGCAGTGCTAGTGACAGACACACAGATACGCAGTATTTT. It codes for CSASDRHTDTQYF. The chain links TRBV20-1 to TRBJ2-3, with D maybe TRBD1 (5 bases). Germline lookup yields CDR1 DFQATT and CDR2 SNEGSKA (reference sequence). The CDR3 is made up of 13 amino acids. V dropped 3 bases and J dropped 2 bases, with 9 bases sitting between them.

This clonotype was seen only once. This sequence joins TRBV28 and TRBJ1-6; the match to TRBD1 covers 10 bases. V lost 6 bases to trimming and J lost 4 bases; unmatched junction nucleotides: 15. The CDR3 has 19 amino acids. Germline-derived CDR1 and CDR2 are MDHEN and SYDVKM. The CDR3 protein is CASRRRQGASGRYNSPLHF. The DNA for the CDR3 is TGTGCCAGCAGGAGAAGACAGGGGGCCTCCGGAAGATATAATTCACCCCTCCACTTT. The variable domain in full, completed from reference TRBV28 and TRBJ1-6, reads DVKVTQSSRYLVKRTGEKVFLECVQDMDHENMFWYRQDPGLGLRLIYFSYDVKMKEKGDIPEGYSVSREKKERFSLILESASTNQTSMYLCASRRRQGASGRYNSPLHFGNGTRLTVT.

V and J are TRBV20-1 and TRBJ1-4, with D unclear. CDR3 length: 12 amino acids. V was trimmed by 3 bases and J by 4 bases, leaving 6 bases between them. Germline CDR1 reads DFQATT; CDR2 reads SNEGSKA (reference sequence). The CDR3 loop reads CSARGSNEKLFF. CDR3 nucleotide sequence: TGCAGTGCTAGGGGGAGTAATGAAAAACTGTTTTTT.

The chain's CDR3 is CASSVSQSNYGYTF. CDR3 nucleotide sequence: TGTGCCAGCAGCGTAAGTCAGTCTAACTATGGCTACACCTTC. V is TRBV9 and J is TRBJ1-2; D is undetermined. This CDR3 spans 14 amino acids. Germline V gene data show CDR1 as SGDLS and CDR2 as YYNGEE. Trimming removed 1 base at V and 0 bases at J, with 7 bases between.

A note on this clonotype: A much larger clone lies a single base off, so this may be a read error. The rearrangement uses TRBV5-1 and TRBJ1-4; D unresolved. The CDR3 consists of 13 residues. Looked up from germline, CDR1 is SGHRS and CDR2 is YFSETQ. CDR3 nucleotides: TGCGCCAGCAGCTCGATTGGAGATGAAAAACTGTCTTTT. Translating gives CASSSIGDEKLSF.

The sample holds a few counts of this clonotype. This chain joins TRBV15 and TRBJ1-5, with D possibly being TRBD1 (5 bases). Trimming left V 7 bases short and J 3 bases short, with 10 bases between. The CDR3 sequence is 13 residues long. From germline, CDR1 is LNHNV and CDR2 YYDKDF (reference sequence). DNA of the CDR3: TGTGCCACCAACCAGGGTGTCAATCAGCCCCAGCATTTT. Translating it yields CATNQGVNQPQHF.

The table lists this clonotype with many counts. The CDR3 reads CASSLGTDETQYF. CDR3 bases: TGTGCCAGCAGCTTAGGGACGGACGAGACCCAGTACTTC. The rearrangement joins TRBV7-2 to TRBJ2-5, with no clear D. The length of the CDR3 is 13 residues. V lost 1 base and J lost 5, with 8 bases in between. CDR1 is SGHTA, CDR2 FQGNSA, per germline.

This clonotype was detected ten times or more. The genes are TRBV20-1 and TRBJ2-2, with 7 bases fitting TRBD1. The germline V gene encodes CDR1 DFQATT and CDR2 SNEGSKA (reference sequence). This CDR3 region has 14 residues. J gave up 4 bases and V 6 bases, and 8 bases lay outside the gene matches. The DNA of the CDR3 is TGCAGTGCCCGGAGACAGGGCGGCACCGGGGAGCTGTTTTTT. Translation: CSARRQGGTGELFF.

This clonotype was seen many times. V usage is TRBV20-1 and J usage is TRBJ2-5, with 7 positions matching TRBD1. V shed 2 bases, J shed 4 bases, and the junction held 4 bases outside the gene matches. In germline, CDR1 is DFQATT, CDR2 SNEGSKA (reference sequence). There are 13 residues in the CDR3. CDR3: CSARSGGTETQYF. As DNA, the CDR3 is TGCAGTGCTAGATCAGGGGGTACAGAGACCCAGTACTTC.

In regard to this clonotype: One base away lies a much larger clone, so this may be a sequencing read error. Because it lacks the conserved phenylalanine or tryptophan at the end, this CDR3 is likely a read error. The rearrangement links TRBV9 to TRBJ2-7, with 10 bases lining up with TRBD2. The CDR3 covers 17 residues. The germline gives CDR1 SGDLS, CDR2 YYNGEE. The V and J ends lost 4 bases and 7 bases, in that order; junction bases with no gene match: 17. The CDR3 is CASSHLPGLAARGEQYL. The DNA of the CDR3 is TGTGCCAGCAGCCACCTGCCAGGACTAGCGGCTCGGGGGGAGCAGTACCTC.

Worth noting for this clonotype: Germline is not matched at one junction end, which may reflect a read error. V usage is TRBV6-2 or TRBV6-3 and J usage is TRBJ2-2; D unclear. CDR1 is MNHEY and CDR2 is SVGEGT in the germline V gene. There are 15 residues in the CDR3. The CDR3 DNA follows: TGTGCCTGCAGTTACGGTTACCATACCACCGGGGAGCTGTTTTTT. It specifies CACSYGYHTTGELFF.

As for this clonotype: One end of the junction varies from germline; a read error may be responsible. The genes are TRBV6-1 and TRBJ1-4, with 7 bases identical to TRBD1. CDR3 size: 16 residues. CDR1 is MNHNS and CDR2 is SASEGT in the germline V gene. The CDR3 sequence is CASPSGGHLKPGKTVF. The CDR3 DNA is TGTGCCAGCCCCTCAGGGGGACACCTAAAGCCCGGAAAAACTGTTTTT.

This clonotype was observed many times. The chain joins TRBV25-1 to TRBJ2-5; 7 bases line up with TRBD2. Germline-derived CDR1 and CDR2 are MGHDK and SYGVNS. CDR3 size: 16 residues. With 1 base clipped from V and 0 bases from J, the junction kept 5 bases outside the gene matches. The CDR3 here is CASSELRLADQETQYF. In DNA form, the CDR3 reads TGTGCCAGCAGTGAATTAAGGCTAGCGGACCAAGAGACCCAGTACTTC.

The rearrangement links TRBV7-2 to TRBJ1-1; possible D gene TRBD1, 5 bases. Germline V gives CDR1 SGHTA, CDR2 FQGNSA. The CDR3 spans 14 residues. Trimming pared 5 bases from V and 1 base from J, leaving 11 bases between. The CDR3 region is CASSAGTANTEAFF. The CDR3 DNA follows: TGTGCCAGCAGCGCCGGGACGGCGAACACTGAAGCTTTCTTT.

This clonotype was seen a handful of times. A much larger clone differs by one base, so this may be a read error. The V gene is TRBV5-4, the J gene TRBJ2-7, with D unclear. Germline V gives CDR1 SGHNT, CDR2 YYREEE (reference sequence). The CDR3 covers 14 residues. The CDR3 sequence is CASSYEPSAYGQYF. In DNA, the CDR3 is TGTGCCAGCAGCTACGAGCCATCCGCCTACGGGCAGTACTTC.

The rearrangement links TRBV2 to TRBJ2-7, with D unresolved. Trimming took 8 bases from V and 2 from J, leaving 10 bases between them. The CDR3 loop spans 12 amino acids. Germline V lookup: CDR1 SNHLY, CDR2 FYNNEI. CDR3 bases: TGTGCCAGCCGGACCTCGACCTACGAGCAGTACTTC. Amino acids: CASRTSTYEQYF.